Reported below is one T cell receptor (beta chain). The authors ran a second PCR of about 6 to 12 cycles using a sample-barcoded 5' primer and a J-beta primer mix. TCRdb ran MiXCR on the 5' RACE reads and lists one entry per CDR3 protein. The data contain about 800,000 distinct CDR3 sequences, 25% of them singletons. The data were taken from a study of blood T cells in healthy people across ages. Study details: T cells yielded about one barcoded beta molecule per two cells through template switching.

The trim removed 8 bases at V and 0 bases at J, leaving 7 bases unmatched. This CDR3 contains 15 residues. These data also featured in a second study, about T cells of mothers and their children. Turning to that study: Three healthy Caucasian mothers and their six children were the donors.

The sample was blood. This sequence was found in a boy aged 10-17 years in good health. V and J are TRBV12-3 or TRBV12-4 and TRBJ2-1, with TRBD2 matching 7 bases. CDR3 protein: CASGSGVRSYNEQFF. The CDR3, as DNA: TGTGCCAGCGGCAGCGGGGTGCGCTCCTACAATGAGCAGTTCTTC.